The next 17 T cell receptor beta chains were all read from a single sample in a study of T cells in Graves' hyperthyroidism and ophthalmopathy. RNA transcripts served as the template for amplifying TCR beta CDR3 regions. Initially, a first-round RT-PCR of the TCR CDR3 employed the HTBI primer set. TCRdb itself ran the multiplex PCR reads through MiXCR, one entry per CDR3 protein. The data contain about 660,000 distinct CDR3 sequences, over 40% of them singletons. Sequenced material: peripheral blood or thyroid tissue (not recorded which). The receptors stem from an adult man with Graves' disease, either hyperthyroidism or ophthalmopathy (not recorded which).

As for this clonotype: It may be a read error: a sequence one base away is much more abundant. The rearrangement uses TRBV20-1 and TRBJ1-5, with TRBD1 matching over 8 bases. Germline V gene data show CDR1 as DFQATT and CDR2 as SNEGSKA (reference sequence). V lost 3 bases, J lost 7 bases, and 5 bases stayed unmatched. The CDR3 is 13 residues long. CDR3: CSARDRAGQPQHF. CDR3 DNA: TGCAGTGCTAGGGACAGGGCAGGACAGCCCCAGCATTTT.

The chain employs TRBV7-9 and TRBJ1-2, with D possibly TRBD1 on 6 matching bases. The CDR3 has 13 amino acids. Germline assignment: CDR1 SEHNR and CDR2 FQNEAQ (reference sequence). The V gene lost 6 bases and the J gene lost 4 bases, with 12 bases spanning the gap. The CDR3 DNA is TGTGCCAGCAGTAGAGGGGGGATCTATGGCTACACCTTC. Protein sequence: CASSRGGIYGYTF.

This clonotype was detected many times. This chain joins TRBV7-2 and TRBJ2-7; 7 bases are shared with TRBD1. J lost 4 bases, V lost 6 bases, and 9 bases had no gene match. This CDR3 has 14 amino acids. Germline V gene data show CDR1 as SGHTA and CDR2 as FQGNSA. The CDR3 sequence is CASSSPGQWYEQYF. CDR3 nucleotides: TGTGCCAGCAGTAGTCCGGGACAGTGGTACGAGCAGTACTTC.

The rearrangement links TRBV2 to TRBJ2-2, with a tentative D call TRBD2 (6 bases). There are 16 residues in the CDR3. The V end was cut by 8 bases, the J end by 2 bases, with 18 bases between. Germline CDR1 and CDR2: SNHLY and FYNNEI. CDR3 nucleotide sequence: TGTGCCAGCGGCCCCGGGGGTAGTTTTAACACCGGGGAGCTGTTTTTT. Protein product: CASGPGGSFNTGELFF.

This clonotype was found a few times. The chain recombines TRBV9 with TRBJ1-2; D uncertain. The CDR3 is 13 amino acids. V dropped 3 bases and J dropped 2 bases, with 8 bases sitting between them. CDR1 SGDLS and CDR2 YYNGEE come from the germline V gene. The CDR3 region has the DNA TGTGCCAGCAGCGGCCGGACGAACTATGGCTACACCTTC. Its protein is CASSGRTNYGYTF.

The CDR3 here is CSASRAHSYEQYF. The CDR3 nucleotides read TGCAGTGCAAGCAGGGCCCACTCCTACGAGCAGTACTTC. J is TRBJ2-7 and V is TRBV20-1; tentative D call: TRBD1 (5 bases). The V end was cut by 6 bases, the J end by 0 bases, with 12 bases between. This CDR3 region has 13 residues. The germline gives CDR1 DFQATT, CDR2 SNEGSKA (reference sequence).

The rearrangement links TRBV2 to TRBJ2-2; weak D call: TRBD1 (6 bases). The V gene lost 6 bases and the J gene lost 10 bases, with 12 bases spanning the gap. From germline, CDR1 is SNHLY and CDR2 FYNNEI. This CDR3 comprises 12 residues. The CDR3 here is CASRYRQVELFF. The CDR3 DNA sequence: TGTGCCAGCAGATATAGACAGGTGGAGCTGTTTTTT.

V and J are TRBV6-1 and TRBJ1-6; D unresolved. In germline, CDR1 is MNHNS, CDR2 SASEGT. V shed 6 bases and J shed 7 bases, with 13 bases lying between them. The CDR3 length is 14 residues. CDR3 DNA: TGTGCCAGCAGGGCAGGAGCCAAAAATTCACCCCTCCACTTT. It is translated as CASRAGAKNSPLHF.

The CDR3 bases are TGTGCCAGCAGTATGGTCCAGGGGCAGGGCAATGGCTACACCTTC. Encoded protein: CASSMVQGQGNGYTF. This chain uses TRBV27 with TRBJ1-2; tentatively, D is TRBD1 (6 bases). This CDR3 has 15 amino acids. V lost 5 bases and J 6 bases, leaving 19 bases between the germline ends. Looked up from germline, CDR1 is MNHEY and CDR2 is SMNVEV (reference sequence).

This clonotype showed up just a few times. This chain connects TRBV2 to TRBJ2-2, with D possibly matching TRBD2 (6 bases). The CDR3 sequence is 15 residues long. Germline CDR1 is SNHLY and CDR2 is FYNNEI. V was cut by 6 bases and J by 7 bases, with 18 bases left in between. The CDR3 region has the DNA TGTGCCAGCAGGGAGGGGCCGGGAGCCATCGGGGAGCTGTTTTTT. It codes for CASREGPGAIGELFF.

This clonotype was seen a few times. The chain combines TRBV7-2 with TRBJ1-6; tentatively, D is TRBD1 (6 bases). V was cut by 6 bases and J by 7 bases, with 22 bases left in between. Germline lookup yields CDR1 SGHTA and CDR2 FQGNSA. The CDR3 runs 17 residues. As DNA, the CDR3 is TGTGCCAGCAGTCCTTTTACCGGGGGCGCGGGAAATTCACCCCTCCACTTT. Encoded protein: CASSPFTGGAGNSPLHF.

The V call is TRBV15, the J call TRBJ2-5, with a tentative D call TRBD1 (5 bases). V shed 0 bases and J shed 3 bases, with 11 bases lying between them. CDR1 is LNHNV, CDR2 YYDKDF, per germline (reference sequence). This CDR3 is 15 amino acids long. For the CDR3, the DNA is TGTGCCACCAGCAGAGACCTACAGGCTGAAGAGACCCAGTACTTC. Residues: CATSRDLQAEETQYF.

This clonotype was detected many times. The chain recombines TRBV7-9 with TRBJ2-7; D perhaps matches TRBD2 (5 bases). CDR1 and CDR2 from the germline V gene are SEHNR and FQNEAQ (reference sequence). This CDR3 comprises 13 residues. The V gene lost 5 bases and the J gene lost 0 bases, with 8 bases spanning the gap. CDR3 sequence (DNA): TGTGCCAGCAGCCGGGGAGACTCCTACGAGCAGTACTTC. Amino acids: CASSRGDSYEQYF.

This clonotype was picked up many times. The J gene is TRBJ2-7, the V gene TRBV12-3 or TRBV12-4; D may be TRBD2 (5 bases). The CDR3 spans 12 residues. V lost 4 bases and J 4 bases, leaving 8 bases between the germline ends. CDR3 amino acids: CASSYGLYEQYF. CDR3 coding DNA: TGTGCCAGCAGTTACGGACTTTACGAGCAGTACTTC.

This sequence joins TRBV11-1 and TRBJ1-1; 9 bases fit TRBD1. Germline CDR1 reads SGHAT; CDR2 reads FQDESV (reference sequence). V lost 5 bases, J lost 4 bases, and 8 bases stayed unmatched. The CDR3 spans 15 residues. The CDR3 spells CASSVYRGRGTEAFF. Here the CDR3 DNA reads TGTGCCAGCAGCGTTTACAGGGGGCGTGGCACTGAAGCTTTCTTT.

The rearrangement joins TRBV20-1 to TRBJ2-7; no clear D gene. The germline V gene encodes CDR1 DFQATT and CDR2 SNEGSKA (reference sequence). This CDR3 is built from 12 residues. The CDR3 reads CRGLDGAYEQYF. Written as DNA, the CDR3 is TGCAGGGGCCTTGACGGAGCCTACGAGCAGTACTTC.

This clonotype was found many times. The rearrangement links TRBV13 to TRBJ1-2; 7 bases agree with TRBD1. V shed 6 bases and J 2 bases; nucleotides not matched to a gene: 9. Germline lookup yields CDR1 PRHDT and CDR2 FYEKMQ (reference sequence). The length of the CDR3 is 15 residues. The CDR3 here is CASRQVGQPNYGYTF. CDR3 DNA: TGTGCCAGCAGACAGGTGGGACAGCCAAACTATGGCTACACCTTC.